This is a list of T cell receptor beta chains from one sample in a study of identical twins. In TCRdb, the 5' RACE reads were re-called with MiXCR into one record per CDR3 protein. The sample includes about 220,000 distinct CDR3 sequences, roughly 10% seen only once; the top ten take 5% to 5.5%. Sequenced: memory (CD45RO+) T cells sorted from blood. These receptors were collected from a woman between 18 and 29 years old in good health. CDR3s include the opening cysteine and the closing phenylalanine or tryptophan. D genes are given only for firm matches. For some rows the clone size is stated as once, few or many, or as a class when expanded; others skip it.

>TRBV10-3|TRBJ2-3|few|NA
CAISESPASTDTQYF
TGTGCCATCAGTGAGAGCCCGGCGAGCACAGATACGCAGTATTTT
>TRBV5-1|TRBJ1-5|many|NA
CASSLEGLGQPQHF
TGCGCCAGCAGCTTGGAAGGGTTGGGCCAGCCCCAGCATTTT
>TRBV18|TRBJ2-1|NA|TRBD2
CASSPGLAGGVGEQFF
TGTGCCAGCTCACCTGGACTAGCGGGAGGAGTAGGGGAGCAGTTCTTC
>TRBV12-3/TRBV12-4|TRBJ2-5|many|TRBD1
CASTLGQGREETQYF
TGTGCCAGCACCCTAGGACAGGGACGGGAAGAGACCCAGTACTTC
>TRBV7-9|TRBJ2-3|few|NA
CASIAGPLTDTQYF
TGTGCCAGCATCGCAGGCCCTCTGACAGATACGCAGTATTTT
>TRBV7-9|TRBJ2-2|few|NA
CASSNEGPDAGELFF
TGTGCCAGCAGCAACGAGGGACCTGACGCCGGGGAGCTGTTTTTT
>TRBV7-9|TRBJ1-1|NA|NA
CASSVDRRTEAFF
TGTGCCAGCAGCGTAGACAGGCGCACTGAAGCTTTCTTT
>TRBV7-2|TRBJ1-6|many|NA
CASSLYSGSYNSPLHF
TGTGCCAGCAGCTTATACTCTGGCTCCTATAATTCACCCCTCCACTTT
>TRBV7-9|TRBJ1-6|few|TRBD1
CASSPQGANSPLHF
TGTGCCAGCAGCCCCCAGGGGGCGAATTCACCCCTCCACTTT
>TRBV25-1|TRBJ2-5|NA|NA
CASSVLQGAGETQNF
TGTGCCAGCAGTGTATTACAGGGCGCGGGAGAGACCCAGAACTTC
>TRBV20-1|TRBJ2-2|few|NA
CSAGVTARELFF
TGCAGTGCGGGCGTTACGGCGAGGGAGCTGTTTTTT
>TRBV7-9|TRBJ2-7|NA|TRBD2
CASSRAASGSNQQYF
TGTGCCAGCAGCCGGGCCGCCAGCGGGAGTAATCAGCAGTACTTC
>TRBV12-3/TRBV12-4|TRBJ2-3|few|TRBD1
CAFRIPGSRQGAEDTQYF
TGTGCCTTCAGAATACCCGGGTCTAGACAGGGCGCGGAAGATACGCAGTATTTT
>TRBV20-1|TRBJ1-1|many|NA
CSARGLDRDTEAFF
TGCAGTGCTAGAGGCTTGGATCGGGACACTGAAGCTTTCTTT
>TRBV12-3/TRBV12-4|TRBJ1-2|many|NA
CASGLGAGYTF
TGTGCCAGCGGATTAGGGGCTGGCTACACCTTC
>TRBV3-1|TRBJ2-1|few|NA
CASSSHSIPLGPHRF
TGTGCCAGCAGCTCTCACTCAATCCCACTAGGCCCTCACCGGTTC
>TRBV20-1|TRBJ2-3|few|NA
CSARAHRVRGTDTQYF
TGCAGTGCTAGGGCCCACAGGGTAAGGGGCACAGATACGCAGTATTTT
>TRBV20-1|TRBJ2-1|many|TRBD2
CSARPSSGRAGENEQFF
TGCAGTGCTAGACCATCTAGCGGGAGGGCTGGGGAGAATGAGCAGTTCTTC
>TRBV7-7|TRBJ2-2|few|TRBD2
CASSLNPTSAGATGELFF
TGTGCCAGCAGCTTAAACCCGACTTCGGCGGGAGCCACCGGGGAGCTGTTTTTT
>TRBV2|TRBJ2-6|few|TRBD1
CASNRGQTAGANVLTF
TGTGCCAGCAACAGGGGGCAAACGGCTGGGGCCAACGTCCTGACTTTC
>TRBV12-3/TRBV12-4|TRBJ2-7|many|NA
CASSFGAGEQYF
TGTGCCAGCAGTTTCGGAGCAGGCGAGCAGTACTTC
>TRBV7-6|TRBJ2-3|NA|NA
CASSLLGYTSTDTQYF
TGTGCCAGCAGCTTATTGGGGTATACTAGCACAGATACGCAGTATTTT
>TRBV20-1|TRBJ2-1|many|NA
CSAPPGGANEQFF
TGCAGTGCGCCTCCGGGCGGGGCGAATGAGCAGTTCTTC
>TRBV6-5|TRBJ1-1|NA|TRBD1
CASSYKGAGAEAFF
TGTGCCAGCAGTTACAAGGGGGCGGGCGCTGAAGCTTTCTTT
>TRBV29-1|TRBJ2-5|once|NA
CSVAGFQETQYF
TGCAGCGTTGCGGGGTTCCAAGAGACCCAGTACTTC
>TRBV20-1|TRBJ2-5|few|NA
CSARPGGPETQYF
TGCAGTGCTAGACCCGGGGGACCGGAGACCCAGTACTTC
>TRBV2|TRBJ2-7|NA|TRBD2
CASSDPGLAGHYRDEQYF
TGTGCCAGCAGTGATCCGGGACTAGCGGGACACTACAGGGACGAGCAGTACTTC
>TRBV15|TRBJ2-7|few|NA
CATSRDGFSGPLGSDEQYF
TGTGCCACCAGCAGGGATGGTTTTTCAGGACCATTGGGGTCGGACGAGCAGTACTTC
>TRBV12-3/TRBV12-4|TRBJ2-4|NA|TRBD2
CASNLATTSGGVLAKNIQYF
TGTGCCAGCAACCTGGCCACGACTAGCGGGGGGGTATTAGCCAAAAACATTCAGTACTTC
>TRBV7-9|TRBJ1-3|few|NA
CASSFTSGTTGNTIYF
TGTGCCAGCAGCTTTACGTCAGGGACTACTGGAAACACCATATATTTT
>TRBV20-1|TRBJ1-5|NA|TRBD1
CSARRQGAGQPQHF
TGCAGTGCTAGGCGACAGGGGGCGGGCCAGCCCCAGCATTTT
>TRBV25-1|TRBJ1-1|NA|NA
CASSDAGRAEAFF
TGTGCCAGCAGTGACGCAGGGAGGGCTGAAGCTTTCTTT
>TRBV5-1|TRBJ2-3|few|TRBD1
CASSPGQGPPDTQYF
TGCGCCAGCAGCCCCGGACAGGGACCCCCAGATACGCAGTATTTT
>TRBV7-3|TRBJ2-2|few|NA
CASSAGTDGELFF
TGTGCCAGCAGCGCTGGGACCGACGGGGAGCTGTTTTTT
>TRBV12-3/TRBV12-4|TRBJ1-1|many|NA
CASSTSGGGTEAFF
TGTGCCAGCAGCACCTCGGGGGGGGGCACTGAAGCTTTCTTT